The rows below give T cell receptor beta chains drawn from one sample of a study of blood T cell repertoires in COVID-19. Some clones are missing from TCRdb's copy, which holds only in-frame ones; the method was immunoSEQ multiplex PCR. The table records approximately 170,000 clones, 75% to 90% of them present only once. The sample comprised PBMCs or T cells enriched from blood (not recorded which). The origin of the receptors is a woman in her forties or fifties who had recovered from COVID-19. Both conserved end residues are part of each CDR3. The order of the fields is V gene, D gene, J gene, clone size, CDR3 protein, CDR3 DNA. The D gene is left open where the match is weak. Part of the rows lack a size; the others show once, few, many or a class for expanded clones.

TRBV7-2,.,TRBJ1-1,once,CASSPYGGTEAFF,TGTGCCAGCAGCCCCTACGGGGGGACTGAAGCTTTCTTT
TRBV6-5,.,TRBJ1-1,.,CASSYSSAVQNTEAFF,TGTGCCAGCAGTTACTCGAGCGCTGTACAGAACACTGAAGCTTTCTTT
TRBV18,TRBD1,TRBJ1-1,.,CASSPPTGRNTEAFF,TGTGCCAGCTCACCACCGACAGGGAGGAACACTGAAGCTTTCTTT
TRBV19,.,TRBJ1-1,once,CASSYDRLNTEAFF,TGTGCCAGTAGCTACGACAGGCTGAACACTGAAGCTTTCTTT
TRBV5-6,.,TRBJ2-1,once,CASMREVSEQFF,TGTGCCAGCATGAGGGAGGTGAGTGAGCAGTTCTTC
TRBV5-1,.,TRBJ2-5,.,CASSLAGQSQETQYF,TGCGCCAGCAGCTTGGCCGGACAGAGCCAAGAGACCCAGTACTTC
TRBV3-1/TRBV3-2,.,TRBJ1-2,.,CASSGRQGYGYTF,TGTGCCAGCAGTGGCCGGCAGGGCTATGGCTACACCTTC
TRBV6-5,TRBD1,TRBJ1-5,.,CASSKTGINQPQHF,TGTGCCAGCAGTAAGACAGGGATCAATCAGCCCCAGCATTTT
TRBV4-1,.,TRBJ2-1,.,CASSQDWEKEQFF,TGCGCCAGCAGCCAAGATTGGGAGAAAGAGCAGTTCTTC
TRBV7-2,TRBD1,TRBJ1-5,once,CASSWGQGLGQPQHF,TGTGCCAGCAGCTGGGGACAGGGGCTGGGTCAGCCCCAGCATTTT
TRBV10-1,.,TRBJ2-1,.,CASSELTGLAYNEQFF,TGCGCCAGCAGTGAGCTAACGGGACTCGCCTACAATGAGCAGTTCTTC
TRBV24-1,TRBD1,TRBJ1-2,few,CATSDHDRVGTNYGYTF,TGTGCCACCAGTGACCATGACAGGGTGGGGACTAACTATGGCTACACCTTC
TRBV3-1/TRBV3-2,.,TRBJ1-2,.,CASSPELLYGYTF,TGTGCCAGCAGTCCAGAACTACTCTATGGCTACACCTTC
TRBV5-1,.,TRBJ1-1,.,CASSWEGGKGFEAFF,TGCGCCAGCAGCTGGGAGGGGGGTAAGGGTTTTGAAGCTTTCTTT
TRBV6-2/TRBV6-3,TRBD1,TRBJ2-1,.,CASSPPGQGKFF,TGTGCCAGCAGCCCACCCGGACAGGGGAAGTTCTTC
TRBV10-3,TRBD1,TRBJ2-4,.,CATGTGPKNIQYF,TGTGCCACAGGGACAGGGCCCAAAAACATTCAGTACTTC
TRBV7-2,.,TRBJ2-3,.,CATKAGDTQYF,TGTGCCACCAAAGCGGGAGATACGCAGTATTTT
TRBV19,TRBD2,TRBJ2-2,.,CASSPLTSGRGTGELFF,TGTGCCAGTAGTCCTTTGACTAGCGGGAGAGGCACCGGGGAGCTGTTTTTT
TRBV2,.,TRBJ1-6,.,CASSASSYNSPLHF,TGTGCCAGCAGTGCTAGCTCCTATAATTCACCCCTCCACTTT
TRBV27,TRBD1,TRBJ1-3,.,CASSLSADRGSIWGNTIYF,TGTGCCAGCAGTTTATCTGCTGACAGGGGGTCAATTTGGGGTAACACCATATATTTT
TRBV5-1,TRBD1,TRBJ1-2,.,CASSLDRSYTF,TGCGCCAGCAGCCTGGACAGGAGCTACACCTTC
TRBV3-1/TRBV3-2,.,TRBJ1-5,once,CASSLSGGNQPQHF,TGTGCCAGCAGCCTAAGTGGGGGGAATCAGCCCCAGCATTTT
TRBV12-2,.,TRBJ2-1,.,CASRLFPGTRDNEQFF,TGTGCAAGTCGCTTGTTCCCCGGGACTAGGGACAATGAGCAGTTCTTC
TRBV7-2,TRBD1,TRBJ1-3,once,CASSDRVSGNTIYF,TGTGCCAGCAGCGACAGGGTGTCTGGAAACACCATATATTTT
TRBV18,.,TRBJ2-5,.,CASSPSGPETQYF,TGTGCCAGCTCACCAAGCGGTCCAGAGACCCAGTACTTC
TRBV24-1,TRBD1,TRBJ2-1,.,CATSDYRGNEQFF,TGTGCCACCAGTGATTACAGGGGCAATGAGCAGTTCTTC
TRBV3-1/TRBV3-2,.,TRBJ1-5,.,CASSQVYGGHQPQHF,TGTGCCAGCAGCCAAGTCTATGGGGGCCATCAGCCCCAGCATTTT
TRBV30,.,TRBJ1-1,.,CAWALRGDTEAFF,TGTGCCTGGGCCCTCAGGGGAGACACTGAAGCTTTCTTT
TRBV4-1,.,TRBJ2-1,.,CASSQAGTHHEQFF,TGCGCCAGCAGCCAAGCCGGGACTCACCATGAGCAGTTCTTC
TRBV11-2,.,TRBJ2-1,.,CASSLERAYNEQFF,TGTGCCAGCAGCTTAGAGCGGGCCTACAATGAGCAGTTCTTC
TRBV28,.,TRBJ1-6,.,CASQTANSPLHF,TGTGCCAGCCAGACAGCAAATTCACCCCTCCACTTT